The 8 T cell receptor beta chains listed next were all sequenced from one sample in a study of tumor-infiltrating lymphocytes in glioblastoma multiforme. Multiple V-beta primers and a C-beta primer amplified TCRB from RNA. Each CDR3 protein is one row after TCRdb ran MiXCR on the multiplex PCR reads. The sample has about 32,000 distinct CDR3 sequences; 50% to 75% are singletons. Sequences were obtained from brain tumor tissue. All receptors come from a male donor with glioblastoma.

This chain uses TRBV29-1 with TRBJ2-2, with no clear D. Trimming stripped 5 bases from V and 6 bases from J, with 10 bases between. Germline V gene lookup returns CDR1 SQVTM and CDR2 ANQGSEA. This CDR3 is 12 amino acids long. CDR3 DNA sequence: TGCAGCGTTAGATTAGGAGCCGGGGAGCTGTTTTTT. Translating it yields CSVRLGAGELFF.

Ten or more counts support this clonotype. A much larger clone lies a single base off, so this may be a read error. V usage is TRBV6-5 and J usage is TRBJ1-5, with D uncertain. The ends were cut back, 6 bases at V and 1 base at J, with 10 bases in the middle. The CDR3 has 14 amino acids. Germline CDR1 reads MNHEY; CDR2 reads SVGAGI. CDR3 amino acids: CASSQNPSNQPQHF. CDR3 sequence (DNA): TGTGCCAGCAGCCAAAACCCCAGCAATCAGCCCCAGCATTTT.

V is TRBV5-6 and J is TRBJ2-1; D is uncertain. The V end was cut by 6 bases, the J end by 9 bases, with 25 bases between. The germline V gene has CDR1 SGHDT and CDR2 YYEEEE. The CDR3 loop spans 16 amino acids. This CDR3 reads CASNIYGPPAPIEQFF. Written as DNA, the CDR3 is TGTGCCAGCAACATATATGGACCCCCAGCCCCTATTGAGCAGTTCTTC. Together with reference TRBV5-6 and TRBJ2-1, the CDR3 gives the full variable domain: DAGVTQSPTHLIKTRGQQVTLRCSPKSGHDTVSWYQQALGQGPQFIFQYYEEEERQRGNFPDRFSGHQFPNYSSELNVNALLLGDSALYLCASNIYGPPAPIEQFFGPGTRLTVL.

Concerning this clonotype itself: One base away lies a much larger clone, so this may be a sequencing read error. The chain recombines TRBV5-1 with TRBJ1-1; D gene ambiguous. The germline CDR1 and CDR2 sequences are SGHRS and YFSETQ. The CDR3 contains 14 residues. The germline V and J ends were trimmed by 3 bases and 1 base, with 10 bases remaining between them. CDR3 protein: CASSSRRANTEAFF. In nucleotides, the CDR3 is TGCGCCAGCAGCTCGCGGAGGGCGAACACTGAAGCTTTCTTT.

As DNA, the CDR3 is TGCAGCAGTCGAGTGCGGGGTGAGCAGTTCTTC. Its protein product is CSSRVRGEQFF. The chain uses TRBV29-1 and TRBJ2-1, with a tentative D call TRBD2 (6 bases). This CDR3 has 11 residues. From germline, CDR1 is SQVTM and CDR2 ANQGSEA. With 8 bases removed from V and 9 bases from J, the gap between germline ends came to 14 bases.

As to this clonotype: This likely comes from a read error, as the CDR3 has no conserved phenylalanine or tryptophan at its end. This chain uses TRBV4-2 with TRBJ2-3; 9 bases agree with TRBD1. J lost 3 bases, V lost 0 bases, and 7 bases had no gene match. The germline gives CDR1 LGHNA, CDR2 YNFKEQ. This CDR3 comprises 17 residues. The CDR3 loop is CASSQDSMGQGTDTQYL. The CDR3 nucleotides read TGTGCCAGCAGCCAAGACTCGATGGGACAGGGTACAGATACGCAGTATCTT.

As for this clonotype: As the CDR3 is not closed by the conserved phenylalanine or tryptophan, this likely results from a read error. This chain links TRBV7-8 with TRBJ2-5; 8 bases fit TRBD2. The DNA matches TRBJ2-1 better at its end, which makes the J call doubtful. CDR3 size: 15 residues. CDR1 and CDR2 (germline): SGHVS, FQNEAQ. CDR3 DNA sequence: TGTGCCAGCAGCTTATGGAAGGGACTAGAATATGAGCAGTTCCTC. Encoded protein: CASSLWKGLEYEQFL.

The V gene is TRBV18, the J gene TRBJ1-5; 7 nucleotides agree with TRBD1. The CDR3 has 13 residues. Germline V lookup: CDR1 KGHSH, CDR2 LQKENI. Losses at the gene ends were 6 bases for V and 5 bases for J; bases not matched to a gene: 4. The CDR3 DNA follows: TGTGCCAGCTCGCTCGACAGGGATCAGCCCCAGCATTTT. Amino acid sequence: CASSLDRDQPQHF.